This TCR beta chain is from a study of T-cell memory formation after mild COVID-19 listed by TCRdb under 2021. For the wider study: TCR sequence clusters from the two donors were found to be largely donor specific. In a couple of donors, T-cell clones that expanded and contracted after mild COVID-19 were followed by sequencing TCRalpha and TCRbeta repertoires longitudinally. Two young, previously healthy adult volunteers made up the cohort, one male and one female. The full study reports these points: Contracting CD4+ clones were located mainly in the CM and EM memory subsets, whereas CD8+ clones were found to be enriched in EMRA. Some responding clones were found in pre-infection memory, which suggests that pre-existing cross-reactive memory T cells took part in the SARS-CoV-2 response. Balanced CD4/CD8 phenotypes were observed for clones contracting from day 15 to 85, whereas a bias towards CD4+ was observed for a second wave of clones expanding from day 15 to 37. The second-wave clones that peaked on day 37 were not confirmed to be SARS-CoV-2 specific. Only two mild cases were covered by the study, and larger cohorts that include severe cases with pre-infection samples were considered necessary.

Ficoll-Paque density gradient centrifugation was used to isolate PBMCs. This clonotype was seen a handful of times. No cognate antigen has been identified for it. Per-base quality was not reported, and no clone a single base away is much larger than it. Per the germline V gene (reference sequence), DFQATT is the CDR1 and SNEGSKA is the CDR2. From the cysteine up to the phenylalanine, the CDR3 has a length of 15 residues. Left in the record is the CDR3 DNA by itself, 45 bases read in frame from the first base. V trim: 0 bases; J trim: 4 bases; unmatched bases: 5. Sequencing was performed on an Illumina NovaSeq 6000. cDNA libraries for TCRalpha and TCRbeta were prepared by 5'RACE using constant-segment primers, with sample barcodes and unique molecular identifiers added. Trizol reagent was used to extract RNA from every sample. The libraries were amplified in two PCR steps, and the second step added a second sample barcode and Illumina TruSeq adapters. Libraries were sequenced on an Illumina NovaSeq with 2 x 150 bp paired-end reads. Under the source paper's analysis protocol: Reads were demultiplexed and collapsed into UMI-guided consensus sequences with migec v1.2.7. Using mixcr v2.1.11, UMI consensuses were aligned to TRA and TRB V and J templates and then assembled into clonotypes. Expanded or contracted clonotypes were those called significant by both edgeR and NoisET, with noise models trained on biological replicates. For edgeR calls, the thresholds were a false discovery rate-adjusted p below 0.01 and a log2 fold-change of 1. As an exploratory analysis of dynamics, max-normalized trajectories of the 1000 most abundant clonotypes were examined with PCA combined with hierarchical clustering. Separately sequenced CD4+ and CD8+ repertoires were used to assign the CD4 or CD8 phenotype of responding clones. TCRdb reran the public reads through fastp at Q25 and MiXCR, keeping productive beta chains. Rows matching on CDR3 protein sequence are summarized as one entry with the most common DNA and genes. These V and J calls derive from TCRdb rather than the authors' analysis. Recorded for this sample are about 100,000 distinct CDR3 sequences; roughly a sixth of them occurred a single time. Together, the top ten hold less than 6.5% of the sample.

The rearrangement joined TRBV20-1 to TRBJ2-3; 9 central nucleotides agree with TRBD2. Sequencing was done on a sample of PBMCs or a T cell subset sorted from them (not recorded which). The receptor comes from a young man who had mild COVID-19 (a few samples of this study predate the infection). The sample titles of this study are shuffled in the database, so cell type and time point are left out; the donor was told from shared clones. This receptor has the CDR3 CSARDRTSVPDTQYF. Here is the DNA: TGCAGTGCTAGAGATAGGACTAGCGTTCCAGATACGCAGTATTTT.